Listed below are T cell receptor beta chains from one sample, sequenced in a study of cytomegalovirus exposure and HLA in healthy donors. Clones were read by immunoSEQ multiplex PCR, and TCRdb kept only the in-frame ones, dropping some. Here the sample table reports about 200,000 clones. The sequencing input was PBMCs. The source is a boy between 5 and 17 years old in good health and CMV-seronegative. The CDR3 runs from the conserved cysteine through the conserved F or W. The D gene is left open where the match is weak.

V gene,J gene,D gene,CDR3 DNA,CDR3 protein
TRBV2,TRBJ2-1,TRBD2,TGTGCCAGCAGTGGGAATAGCGGGAATGAGCAGTTCTTC,CASSGNSGNEQFF
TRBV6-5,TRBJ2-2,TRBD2,TGTGCCAGCCTAGCGGTGACCGGGGAGCTGTTTTTT,CASLAVTGELFF
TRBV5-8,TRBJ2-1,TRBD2,TGTGCCAGCAGCGAGGCCGGGACTAGGAGCTTGTACAATGAGCAGTTCTTC,CASSEAGTRSLYNEQFF
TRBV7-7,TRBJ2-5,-,TGTGCTAGCAGCTTAGATCGGGGACAAGAGACCCAGTACTTC,CASSLDRGQETQYF
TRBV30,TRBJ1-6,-,TGTGCCTGGAGTGTAGTCGGTAATTCACCCCTCCACTTT,CAWSVVGNSPLHF
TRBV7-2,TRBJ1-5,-,TGTGCCAGCAGCCAGGGAGGGGGCAATCAGCCCCAGCATTTT,CASSQGGGNQPQHF
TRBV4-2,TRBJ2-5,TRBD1,TGTGCCAGCAGCCCCGTGGGACAGGGTGAGTGGGAGCAGTACTTC,CASSPVGQGEWEQYF
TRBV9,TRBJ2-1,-,TGTGCCAGCAGCGACCAAGGACGCGGGGGCCGGCAGTTCTTC,CASSDQGRGGRQFF
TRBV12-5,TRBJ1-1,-,TGTGCTAGTGGTTTGGACGCCTCTAGTGTGAACACTGAAGCTTTCTTT,CASGLDASSVNTEAFF
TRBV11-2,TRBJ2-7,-,TGTGCCAGCAGCGGGCTAGGAGGCTCCTACGAGCAGTACTTC,CASSGLGGSYEQYF
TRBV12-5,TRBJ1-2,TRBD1,TGTGCTAGTGGTCTGGGACAGTCAAACTATGGCTACACCTTC,CASGLGQSNYGYTF
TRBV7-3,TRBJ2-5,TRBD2,TGTGCCAGCAGCTTAACGCCGGGCGGGGGGGCCTTACAAGAGACCCAGTACTTC,CASSLTPGGGALQETQYF
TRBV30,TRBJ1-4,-,TGTGCCTGGATTTCGACAGGTTTGAATGAAAAACTGTTTTTT,CAWISTGLNEKLFF
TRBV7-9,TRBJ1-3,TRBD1,TGTGCCAGCAGCTCCAATGACAGGGGGTCTGGAAACACCATATATTTT,CASSSNDRGSGNTIYF
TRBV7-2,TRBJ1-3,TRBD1,TGTGCCAGCAGCGGGACAGGGACCGGAAACACCATATATTTT,CASSGTGTGNTIYF
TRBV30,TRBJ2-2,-,TGTGCCTGGAGCAAAGGAACCCAGAACAGGCTCGGGGAGCTGTTTTTT,CAWSKGTQNRLGELFF
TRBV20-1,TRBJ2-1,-,TGCAGTGCAACAGGCAATGAGCAGTTCTTC,CSATGNEQFF
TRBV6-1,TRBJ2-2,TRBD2,TGTGCCAGCCAAGTCGGACTAGCGGGGCCCGGGGAGCTGTTTTTT,CASQVGLAGPGELFF
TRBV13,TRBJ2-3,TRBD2,TGTGCCAGCAGGCGACTAGCGGGGGGGAGCACAGATACGCAGTATTTT,CASRRLAGGSTDTQYF
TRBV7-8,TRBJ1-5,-,TGTGCCAGCAGCTCCAATGACAGGAGCAATCAGCCCCAGCATTTT,CASSSNDRSNQPQHF
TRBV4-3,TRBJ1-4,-,TGCGCCAGCAGCCGAAAAACGGGGGGACCAAATGAAAAACTGTTTTTT,CASSRKTGGPNEKLFF
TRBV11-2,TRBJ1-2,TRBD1,TGTGCCAGCAGCCTATCCAGGGCGACAGGGTCTAACTATGGCTACACCTTC,CASSLSRATGSNYGYTF
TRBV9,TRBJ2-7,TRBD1,TGTGCCAGCAGCGTCCGGGACAGCGTCTACGAGCAGTACTTC,CASSVRDSVYEQYF
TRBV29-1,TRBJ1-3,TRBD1,TGCAGCGTTGAAAGAGGACAGGGGGCGGGAAACACCATATATTTT,CSVERGQGAGNTIYF
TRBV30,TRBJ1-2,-,TGTGCCTGGATGGGGGGAAGTGAGAATGGCTACACCTTC,CAWMGGSENGYTF
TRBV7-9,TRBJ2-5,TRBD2,TGTGCCAGCAGCCTCTCGGGGGGCCAAGAGACCCAGTACTTC,CASSLSGGQETQYF
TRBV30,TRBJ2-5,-,TGTGCCTGGAATCGCGACAGGTGGTTTGAGACCCAGTACTTC,CAWNRDRWFETQYF
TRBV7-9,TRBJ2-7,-,TGTGCCAGCAGCCTAGCGACATCCTCCTACGAGCAGTACTTC,CASSLATSSYEQYF
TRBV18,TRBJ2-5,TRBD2,TGTGCCAGCGCCTCCGGGACTAGTGCGCTCCAAAAGACCCAGTACTTC,CASASGTSALQKTQYF
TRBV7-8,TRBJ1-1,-,TGTGCCAGCAGCTTAGCTCCCAGGCAGATCACTGAAGCTTTCTTT,CASSLAPRQITEAFF
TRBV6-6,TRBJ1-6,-,TGTGCCAGCAGTTACCCGGGGGTGAAGAATAATTCACCCCTCCACTTT,CASSYPGVKNNSPLHF
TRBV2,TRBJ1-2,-,TGTGCCAGCACCCCGGGGGGGGCAGAAACTAACTATGGCTACACCTTC,CASTPGGAETNYGYTF
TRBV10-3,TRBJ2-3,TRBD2,TGTGCCATCAGTGGGGTGGCTAGCGGGGAAACCACAGATACGCAGTATTTT,CAISGVASGETTDTQYF
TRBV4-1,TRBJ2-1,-,TGCGCCAGCAGCCAAGGTTATCTGGGGAGATCAAGAAGCTCCTACAATGAGCAGTTCTTC,CASSQGYLGRSRSSYNEQFF
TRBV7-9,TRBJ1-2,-,TGTGCCAGCAGCTTTAGTATCGATTCGGGGGGTGGCTACACCTTC,CASSFSIDSGGGYTF
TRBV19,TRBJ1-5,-,TGTGCCAGTACCGGACAGATGAGCAATCAGCCCCAGCATTTT,CASTGQMSNQPQHF
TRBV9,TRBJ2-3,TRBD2,TGTGCCAGCAGCGGCCTGGGGGGAGCGGGGGGAACAGATACGCAGTATTTT,CASSGLGGAGGTDTQYF
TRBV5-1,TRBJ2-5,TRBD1,TGCGCCAGCAGCTCCACCCGGGACAGGGTAGAGACCCAGTACTTC,CASSSTRDRVETQYF
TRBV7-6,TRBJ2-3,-,TGTGCCAGCAGCTTCTTCCCCACAGATACGCAGTATTTT,CASSFFPTDTQYF
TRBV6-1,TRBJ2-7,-,TGTGCCAGCAGAGCCTCAGGGTTAAGCTACGAGCAGTACTTC,CASRASGLSYEQYF
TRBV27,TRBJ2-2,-,TGTGCCAGCAGTTTAGGCGGGGTCCCCACCGGGGAGCTGTTTTTT,CASSLGGVPTGELFF
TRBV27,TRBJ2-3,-,TGTGCCAGCAGTTTAAGCAGCCGCGGGTCGGATACGCAGTATTTT,CASSLSSRGSDTQYF
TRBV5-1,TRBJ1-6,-,TGCGCCAGCAGCCGACTAGGGGCAGCCTATAATTCACCCCTCCACTTT,CASSRLGAAYNSPLHF
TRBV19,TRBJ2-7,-,TGTGCCACCCGCGGAGCCGTGTCCTACGAGCAGTACTTC,CATRGAVSYEQYF
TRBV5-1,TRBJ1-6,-,TGCGCCAGCAGCCGACAGGCCTCATCGAGCTATAATTCACCCCTCCACTTT,CASSRQASSSYNSPLHF
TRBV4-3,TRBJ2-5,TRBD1,TGCGCCAGCAGCCATCAAAGGGGGACAGGGGGCGAGACCCAGTACTTC,CASSHQRGTGGETQYF
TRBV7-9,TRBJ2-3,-,TGTGCCAGCAGCCACCCGGTGGCCCGAGGCGGCACAGATACGCAGTATTTT,CASSHPVARGGTDTQYF
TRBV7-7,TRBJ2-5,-,TGTGCCAGCAGTCCCCGGGAGCAAGAGACCCAGTACTTC,CASSPREQETQYF